This TCR beta chain was observed in a study of blood T cell repertoires in COVID-19. Study-wide context: In each case, the material was cDNA or gDNA derived from T cells, B-cell-depleted T cells, or PBMCs.

Those enrolled, adults aged 18 to 89 years, came from roughly 22 US areas. Original processing notes: Counts of nucleated cells, estimated from reference gene primer amplification, were obtained. The repertoire was sequenced with immunoSEQ multiplex PCR; TCRdb's copy has only in-frame clones and lacks some. V and J calls plus clone size are reproduced from that table; the DNA served to infer D and trimming. The sample yields roughly 260,000 clones, around four fifths seen once. This clone was counted at least ten times. CDR3 length equals 15 residues. CDR1 is SNHLY and CDR2 is FYNNEI in the germline V gene. V lost 6 bases, J lost 2 bases, and 7 bases stayed unmatched.

The source material was PBMCs or T cells enriched from blood (not recorded which). The clonotype was recovered from a middle-aged woman who had been exposed to COVID-19. V is TRBV2 and J is TRBJ2-3, with TRBD2 matching over 8 bases. The CDR3 sequence: CASRSPAGDTDTQYF. CDR3 in DNA: TGTGCCAGCAGAAGCCCAGCGGGGGACACAGATACGCAGTATTTT.